The subject of this entry is one T cell receptor beta chain. Its target is not known. The data are from a study of CD8+ T cells in alopecia areata. About the study: Administration of oral tofacitinib to treated patients was at 5 to 10 mg twice daily.

Reverse transcribed after extraction, RNA yielded cDNA as the sequencing template. Sequenced by immunoSEQ multiplex PCR; TCRdb stores in-frame clones only, minus some. The table lists 6,500 to 9,000 clones, 50% to 60% of them singletons. Lesional scalp punch biopsies and peripheral blood were collected from alopecia areata patients. Study conclusions and caveats: Greater clonality was observed in lesional scalp samples, especially alopecia totalis/universalis, versus normal scalp.

CDR1 is SGHVT, CDR2 SQSDAQ, per germline. V was clipped by 4 bases and J by 4 bases; unmatched bases: 4. The CDR3 is 15 amino acids. The V and J genes are TRBV7-4 and TRBJ2-1, with 10 bases matching TRBD2. The source of this sequence is a human donor with alopecia areata. The specimen comprised skin, sampled at week 0. The chain's CDR3 is CASSSPLAGYNEQFF. The CDR3 DNA is TGTGCCAGCAGCTCCCCACTAGCGGGGTACAATGAGCAGTTCTTC.